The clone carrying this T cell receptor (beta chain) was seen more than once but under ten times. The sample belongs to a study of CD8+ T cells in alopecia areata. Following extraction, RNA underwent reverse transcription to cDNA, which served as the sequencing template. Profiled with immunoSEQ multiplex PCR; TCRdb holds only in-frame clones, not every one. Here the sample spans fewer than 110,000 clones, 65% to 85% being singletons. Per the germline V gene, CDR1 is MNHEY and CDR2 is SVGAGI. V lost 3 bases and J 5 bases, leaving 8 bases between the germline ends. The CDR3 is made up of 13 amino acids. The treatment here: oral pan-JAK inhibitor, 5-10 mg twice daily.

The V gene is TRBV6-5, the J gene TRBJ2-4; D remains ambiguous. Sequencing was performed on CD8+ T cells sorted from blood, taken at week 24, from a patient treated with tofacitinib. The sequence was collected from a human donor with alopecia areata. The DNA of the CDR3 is TGTGCCAGCAGTTATCGGGCTGAAAACATTCAGTACTTC. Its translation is CASSYRAENIQYF.